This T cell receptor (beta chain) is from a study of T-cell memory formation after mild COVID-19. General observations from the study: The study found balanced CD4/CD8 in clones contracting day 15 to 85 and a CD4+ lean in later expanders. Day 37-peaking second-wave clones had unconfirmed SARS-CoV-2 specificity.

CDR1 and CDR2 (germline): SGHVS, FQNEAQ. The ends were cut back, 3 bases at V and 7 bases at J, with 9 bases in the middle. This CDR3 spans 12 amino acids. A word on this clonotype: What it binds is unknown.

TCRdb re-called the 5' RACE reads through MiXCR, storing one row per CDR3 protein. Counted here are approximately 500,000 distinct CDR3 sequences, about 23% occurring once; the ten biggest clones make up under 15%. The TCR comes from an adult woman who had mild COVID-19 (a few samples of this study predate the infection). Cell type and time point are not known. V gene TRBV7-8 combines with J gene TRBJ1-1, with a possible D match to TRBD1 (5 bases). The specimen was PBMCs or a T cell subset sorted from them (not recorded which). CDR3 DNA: TGTGCCAGCAGCTTCGTGGGGGTTGAAGCTTTCTTT. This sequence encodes CASSFVGVEAFF. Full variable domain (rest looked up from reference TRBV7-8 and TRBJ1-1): GAGVSQSPRYKVAKRGQDVALRCDPISGHVSLFWYQQALGQGPEFLTYFQNEAQLDKSGLPSDRFFAERPEGSVSTLKIQRTQQEDSAVYLCASSFVGVEAFFGQGTRLTVV.